These T cell receptor beta chains were read from a single sample in a study of shared clonotypes between healthy human individuals. Clones were read by immunoSEQ multiplex PCR, and TCRdb kept only the in-frame ones, dropping some. In the table there are around 1,900,000 clones, 80% to 95% of which are singletons. Sequenced: naive CD8+ T cells from PBMCs. Receptors originate from a man aged 18 to 30 in good health. Some clones in this sample may be carry-over from other donors' samples. CDR3s include the opening cysteine and the closing phenylalanine or tryptophan. The D gene is left open where the match is weak. Clone sizes are given selectively: once, few, many, or a class where the clone is expanded.

V	size	D	J	CDR3	DNA
TRBV6-5	-	-	TRBJ2-7	CASTTQGGEQYF	TGTGCCAGCACCACCCAGGGTGGCGAGCAGTACTTC
TRBV4-1	once	TRBD2	TRBJ2-3	CASSPGGTSGTDTQYF	TGCGCCAGCTCCCCCGGAGGGACTAGCGGCACAGATACGCAGTATTTT
TRBV9	-	TRBD2	TRBJ2-1	CASSAIARLAEPYNEQFF	TGTGCCAGCAGCGCAATCGCCCGACTAGCGGAGCCATACAATGAGCAGTTCTTC
TRBV29-1	-	-	TRBJ2-5	CSVAGETQYF	TGCAGCGTAGCGGGAGAGACCCAGTACTTC
TRBV21-1	-	-	TRBJ2-6	CASSKPQRTLHRSGANVLTF	TGTGCCAGCAGCAAGCCCCAGAGGACACTCCACCGCTCTGGGGCCAACGTCCTGACTTTC
TRBV30	-	-	TRBJ2-1	CASRGAAREQFF	TGTGCCTCGAGGGGGGCGGCGCGTGAGCAGTTCTTC
TRBV27	few	TRBD2	TRBJ2-7	CASSPDRTSGSYEQYF	TGTGCCAGCAGTCCAGACCGGACTAGCGGATCCTACGAGCAGTACTTC
TRBV13	-	-	TRBJ2-6	CASSYRGFGANVLTF	TGTGCCAGCAGCTATCGAGGTTTTGGGGCCAACGTCCTGACTTTC
TRBV6-5	-	TRBD2	TRBJ2-7	CASSYSTSGTYEQYF	TGTGCCAGCAGTTACTCGACTAGCGGGACCTACGAGCAGTACTTC
TRBV27	-	-	TRBJ1-1	CASRSRGVNTEAFF	TGTGCCAGCAGAAGCAGGGGAGTGAACACTGAAGCTTTCTTT